This T cell receptor beta chain derives from a study of blood T cell repertoires in COVID-19. In the source study's methods: Amplification with reference gene primers provided the estimates of nucleated cell counts. The repertoire was sequenced with immunoSEQ multiplex PCR; TCRdb's copy has only in-frame clones and lacks some. V and J calls and clone size are as listed in that table; D and trimming were resolved from the DNA. This sample yields roughly 120,000 clones, of which roughly 80% are seen a single time; 15% to 20% belongs to the top ten. This TCR derives from a woman in her fifties or sixties with acute or convalescent COVID-19. The sample was peripheral blood.

The CDR3 coding sequence is TGCGCCAGCAGGCTAGCGGGGGGGCAGGGCTACAATGAGCAGTTCTTC. It yields the protein CASRLAGGQGYNEQFF. This sequence joins TRBV10-2 and TRBJ2-1; the match to TRBD2 covers 12 bases. The CDR3 is 16 residues long. The V gene's germline CDR1 is WSHSY and CDR2 SAAADI. After removal of 6 bases from V and 3 bases from J, the junction contained 6 bases not matched to a gene.